This entry concerns a single T cell receptor (beta chain). Per the original data handling: The authors estimated nucleated cell counts from reference gene primer amplification. The repertoire was sequenced with immunoSEQ multiplex PCR; TCRdb's copy has only in-frame clones and lacks some. The V and J calls and clone size are taken from that table; D and trimming were inferred from the DNA. This sample has over 200,000 clones, with almost 90% found just once. This sample was included in a study of blood T cell repertoires in COVID-19. As for the study in general: Acute and convalescent COVID-19 samples came from the United States, Italy and Spain. Sources were T cells, B-cell-depleted T cells, or PBMCs; the material itself was cDNA or gDNA.

CDR3 length equals 13 residues. The germline CDR1 and CDR2 sequences are SGHDN and FVKESK. The V and J ends lost 0 bases and 4 bases respectively, with 6 bases between them. The chain has TRBV14 and TRBJ1-1; D is possibly TRBD1 (5 bases). The TCR sequence derives from a man younger than 30 with active or convalescent COVID-19. Sequencing was done on a sample of peripheral blood. This CDR3 is CASSQDQGTEAFF. The DNA for the CDR3 is TGTGCCAGCAGCCAAGATCAGGGCACTGAAGCTTTCTTT. The entire variable domain, with the rest obtained from reference TRBV14 and TRBJ1-1, is as follows: EAGVTQFPSHSVIEKGQTVTLRCDPISGHDNLYWYRRVMGKEIKFLLHFVKESKQDESGMPNNRFLAERTGGTYSTLKVQPAELEDSGVYFCASSQDQGTEAFFGQGTRLTVV.